Below are 8 T cell receptor beta chains sequenced from a single sample in a study of HIV-infected patients and healthy controls. A single record per CDR3 protein comes from TCRdb applying MiXCR to the 5' RACE reads. The repertoire includes 60,000 to 70,000 distinct CDR3 sequences, 15% to 20% of them detected once, and about 1.5% sits in the top ten. Specimen: CD4+ T cells from blood. Receptors were obtained from a human donor in good health.

The V and J genes are TRBV19 and TRBJ2-1; TRBD2 might be the D (5 bases). CDR1 and CDR2 from the germline V gene are LNHDA and SQIVND (reference sequence). This CDR3 has 16 residues. V was trimmed by 1 base and J by 0 bases, leaving 10 bases between them. Here the CDR3 reads CASSIGFGSSYNEQFF. CDR3 coding DNA: TGTGCCAGTAGTATAGGGTTTGGGAGCTCCTACAATGAGCAGTTCTTC.

This clonotype was counted ten times or more. This rearrangement joins TRBV20-1 to TRBJ2-7; D not certain. Germline CDR1 DFQATT, CDR2 SNEGSKA (reference sequence). This CDR3 has 13 residues. CDR3 sequence: CSAWDWSHYEQYF. The CDR3 DNA reads as TGCAGCGCTTGGGATTGGTCCCACTACGAGCAGTACTTC.

V is TRBV6-2 or TRBV6-3 and J is TRBJ1-1; 8 nucleotides match TRBD1. V lost 7 bases and J lost 5; bases outside the gene matches: 9. Germline CDR1 MNHEY, CDR2 SVGEGT. The CDR3 extends over 14 amino acids. The CDR3 is CASTLTGGITEAFF. In nucleotides, the CDR3 is TGTGCCAGCACCCTTACAGGGGGGATTACTGAAGCTTTCTTT.

The chain is built from TRBV10-3 and TRBJ1-4, with D uncertain. This CDR3 is built from 14 residues. The germline V and J ends were trimmed by 4 bases and 7 bases, with 13 bases remaining between them. The germline gives CDR1 ENHRY, CDR2 SYGVKD. The CDR3 here is CAISGGPAGEKLFF. CDR3 bases: TGTGCCATCAGTGGAGGGCCAGCCGGTGAAAAACTGTTTTTT.

This clonotype has more than one count but fewer than ten. This rearrangement joins TRBV6-5 to TRBJ1-2; D perhaps matches TRBD1 (6 bases). V was trimmed by 6 bases and J by 8 bases, leaving 16 bases between them. Looked up from germline, CDR1 is MNHEY and CDR2 is SVGAGI. This CDR3 spans 13 amino acids. The CDR3 region is CASRRRQGSGYTF. CDR3 DNA sequence: TGTGCCAGCAGGAGGCGGCAGGGGTCCGGCTACACCTTC.

This clonotype was seen ten or more times. This chain uses TRBV12-3 or TRBV12-4 with TRBJ1-1; D ambiguous. The germline V and J ends were trimmed by 5 bases and 0 bases, with 7 bases remaining between them. CDR3 length equals 13 residues. CDR3 residues: CASSLHMNTEAFF. CDR3 nucleotide sequence: TGTGCCAGCAGTCTCCATATGAACACTGAAGCTTTCTTT.

This clonotype was found once. The V call is TRBV3-1, the J call TRBJ1-6; D gene uncertain. Germline CDR1 is LGHDT and CDR2 is YNNKEL (reference sequence). The CDR3 is made up of 15 amino acids. V was cut by 6 bases and J by 1 base, with 10 bases left in between. The CDR3: CASRVGGSYNSPLHF. The CDR3 nucleotides read TGTGCCAGCAGGGTCGGCGGGTCCTATAATTCACCCCTCCACTTT.

Many counts were recorded for this clonotype. The V call is TRBV6-5, the J call TRBJ1-6, with D possibly being TRBD1 (5 bases). CDR3 length equals 13 residues. Trimming left V 4 bases short and J 10 bases short, with 11 bases between. Germline loops: CDR1 MNHEY, CDR2 SVGAGI. In DNA form, the CDR3 reads TGTGCCAGCAGTTGGAGCAGGGAATCACCCCTCCACTTT. Translating gives CASSWSRESPLHF.